A single sample is the source of the 13 T cell receptor beta chains below, sequenced in a study of identical twins. Via MiXCR, TCRdb re-called the 5' RACE reads, giving one row per CDR3 protein. The sample includes fewer than 250,000 distinct CDR3 sequences, under 10% of them seen just once. These same data were also listed under a study on yellow fever vaccine responses in identical twins.

The sample consisted of memory (CD45RO+) T cells sorted from blood. The receptors were sampled from a woman under 30 in good health.

The CDR3 nucleotides are TGTGCCAGCAGTGAAGCGCGGCAGGGTTCCAATCAGCCCCAGCATTTT. Amino acid sequence: CASSEARQGSNQPQHF. The chain employs TRBV2 and TRBJ1-5; D may be TRBD1 (5 bases). The CDR3 runs to 16 residues. Trimming took 0 bases from V and 3 from J, leaving 12 bases between them. Germline-derived CDR1 and CDR2 are SNHLY and FYNNEI. Supplemented by reference TRBV2 and TRBJ1-5, the full variable domain reads EPEVTQTPSHQVTQMGQEVILRCVPISNHLYFYWYRQILGQKVEFLVSFYNNEISEKSEIFDDQFSVERPDGSNFTLKIRSTKLEDSAMYFCASSEARQGSNQPQHFGDGTRLSIL.

This clonotype was detected many times. The V call is TRBV12-3 or TRBV12-4, the J call TRBJ2-1; weak D call: TRBD1 (6 bases). This CDR3 has 14 residues. The ends were cut back, 6 bases at V and 0 bases at J, with 9 bases in the middle. CDR3 nucleotides: TGTGCCAGCAGGTTACAGGGCTCCTACAATGAGCAGTTCTTC. This codes for CASRLQGSYNEQFF.

This clonotype has only a few counts. The chain carries TRBV6-1 and TRBJ2-2, with 8 bases lining up with TRBD1. The germline CDR1 and CDR2 sequences are MNHNS and SASEGT. Trimming removed 3 bases from V and 4 bases from J; junction bases left unmatched: 4. The CDR3 is 15 amino acids. The CDR3: CASSDGQGATGELFF. The CDR3 DNA reads TGTGCCAGCAGTGATGGACAGGGAGCCACCGGGGAGCTGTTTTTT.

This chain connects TRBV6-1 to TRBJ2-7, with D possibly being TRBD2 (6 bases). The V gene's germline CDR1 is MNHNS and CDR2 SASEGT. The CDR3 is made up of 14 amino acids. V was shortened by 4 bases and J by 5 bases, with 15 bases between the two germline ends. The CDR3 DNA sequence: TGTGCCAGCAGTGGCCGGGACTTGAGGGACGAGCAGTACTTC. Its translation is CASSGRDLRDEQYF.

This chain joins TRBV2 and TRBJ2-7; TRBD1 matches at 8 bases. CDR1 and CDR2 (germline): SNHLY, FYNNEI. With 1 base clipped from V and 3 bases from J, the junction kept 8 bases outside the gene matches. The CDR3 totals 16 residues. The CDR3 region is CASSEVEPGTGYEQYF. CDR3 nucleotides: TGTGCCAGCAGTGAAGTGGAACCAGGGACAGGCTACGAGCAGTACTTC.

There are many counts of this clonotype. J is TRBJ1-3 and V is TRBV3-1; D gene ambiguous. CDR1 is LGHDT and CDR2 is YNNKEL in the germline V gene (reference sequence). V gave up 0 bases and J gave up 2 bases, with 5 bases separating them. This CDR3 spans 14 amino acids. CDR3 sequence: CASSQEGTGNTIYF. In nucleotides, the CDR3 is TGTGCCAGCAGCCAAGAAGGGACTGGAAACACCATATATTTT.

This clonotype was picked up many times. The chain joins TRBV6-5 to TRBJ2-2; perhaps TRBD1 as D (6 bases). This CDR3 is built from 13 residues. Per the germline V gene, CDR1 is MNHEY and CDR2 is SVGAGI. Trimming pared 5 bases from V and 5 bases from J, leaving 9 bases between. The chain's CDR3 is CASSNTGTGELFF. The CDR3 DNA sequence: TGTGCCAGCAGTAACACAGGGACCGGGGAGCTGTTTTTT.

This clonotype was found many times. This sequence joins TRBV20-1 and TRBJ2-1; TRBD2 matches at 13 bases. This CDR3 has 15 residues. Per germline, CDR1 DFQATT and CDR2 SNEGSKA (reference sequence). J gave up 4 bases and V 1 base, and 1 base lay outside the gene matches. Here the CDR3 DNA reads TGCAGTGCTAGAGGACTAGCGGGGGGATACAATGAGCAGTTCTTC. Protein product: CSARGLAGGYNEQFF.

In its sample, this clonotype was seen many times. This rearrangement joins TRBV4-2 to TRBJ2-5; 9 bases are shared with TRBD1. J was trimmed by 3 bases and V by 4 bases; bases with no gene match: 0. The CDR3 has 13 amino acids. Germline loops: CDR1 LGHNA, CDR2 YNFKEQ. In nucleotides, the CDR3 is TGTGCCAGCAGCCGGACAGGGGAAGAGACCCAGTACTTC. It codes for CASSRTGEETQYF.

This clonotype was seen at least ten times. This sequence joins TRBV7-2 and TRBJ2-3, with a possible D match to TRBD1 (5 bases). Deletions cut 2 bases from V and 2 bases from J, with 11 bases between. The germline V gene has CDR1 SGHTA and CDR2 FQGNSA. There are 15 residues in the CDR3. This chain's CDR3 is CASSLLRGFTDTQYF. The CDR3 DNA sequence: TGTGCCAGCAGCTTATTAAGGGGATTCACAGATACGCAGTATTTT.

There are many counts of this clonotype. This chain uses TRBV14 with TRBJ1-1; D ambiguous. The CDR3 covers 15 residues. Germline CDR1 and CDR2: SGHDN and FVKESK. The V end lost 0 bases, the J end lost 1 base, and 9 bases lay between the germline ends. CDR3 DNA: TGTGCCAGCAGCCAAGACTCAGGCCCGAACACTGAAGCTTTCTTT. It codes for CASSQDSGPNTEAFF.

Only a few counts were recorded for this clonotype. CDR3 in amino acids: CASSPGDRGFQPQHF. Written as DNA, the CDR3 is TGTGCCAGCAGTCCAGGGGACAGGGGGTTTCAGCCCCAGCATTTT. The chain links TRBV27 to TRBJ1-5; 11 bases line up with TRBD1. V lost 5 bases to trimming and J lost 6 bases; unmatched junction nucleotides: 6. The V gene's germline CDR1 is MNHEY and CDR2 SMNVEV (reference sequence). This CDR3 spans 15 amino acids.

The sample holds many counts of this clonotype. This sequence joins TRBV6-1 and TRBJ1-6; TRBD1 agrees at 7 bases. From germline, CDR1 is MNHNS and CDR2 SASEGT. The CDR3 loop spans 14 amino acids. The junction had 9 bases not matched to a gene; V was cut back by 6 bases and J by 10 bases. The CDR3 nucleotides are TGTGCCAGCAGAGCCACAGGGGACAGCTCACCCCTCCACTTT. Translation gives CASRATGDSSPLHF.